Listed here is a single TCR beta chain. Its antigen is unknown. The CDR3 runs 13 residues. Germline assignment: CDR1 SNHLY and CDR2 FYNNEI. J was trimmed by 5 bases and V by 4 bases; bases with no gene match: 4. This entry is derived from a study of OX40 agonist ivuxolimab in advanced cancers. Across the whole study: The study gave patients intravenous ivuxolimab at 0.01 to 10 mg/kg every 2 weeks.

Findings and limits, study-wide: The mean number of expanded clones was higher in CD8+ T cells than in CD4+. Low normalized T-cell clonal expansion was additionally recorded for some nonresponders.

TCRdb's copy holds only in-frame clones and misses some; the assay was immunoSEQ multiplex PCR. The sample holds tens of thousands of clones, around four fifths seen once. This sequence originates from an adult with an advanced solid tumor such as melanoma, head and neck, liver or kidney cancer. The rearrangement links TRBV2 to TRBJ1-1, with 7 bases that match TRBD1. Sequenced here: CD4+ or CD8+ T cells sorted from blood, sampled in a trial of the OX40 agonist ivuxolimab. CDR3 in amino acids: CASSGQGRTEAFF. The CDR3 DNA reads as TGTGCCAGCAGTGGACAGGGAAGGACTGAAGCTTTCTTT. The whole variable domain, remainder taken from reference TRBV2 and TRBJ1-1, is EPEVTQTPSHQVTQMGQEVILRCVPISNHLYFYWYRQILGQKVEFLVSFYNNEISEKSEIFDDQFSVERPDGSNFTLKIRSTKLEDSAMYFCASSGQGRTEAFFGQGTRLTVV.